This T cell receptor beta chain came from a study of graft-versus-host responses after intestinal transplantation. Study information: Recipients obtained multivisceral, liver-intestinal, or isolated intestinal transplants. The study, taken as a whole, reports: The marrow of recipients harbored GvH clones, and ileum or blood showed some of them first.

Concerning this clone itself: Its specificity is not known.

Only in-frame clones appear in the TCRdb table, and some are missing; sequencing was by immunoSEQ multiplex PCR. Found here are about 98,000 clones, around four fifths of them singletons; the top ten hold roughly a sixth. V shed 4 bases and J shed 3 bases, with 13 bases lying between them. This CDR3 is built from 15 residues. CDR1 MNHEY and CDR2 SMNVEV come from the germline V gene (reference sequence). The clonotype originates from a human donor who received an intestinal transplant. V usage is TRBV27 and J usage is TRBJ1-5; D uncertain. This sample comprised unstimulated CD8+ T cells sorted from spleen or lymph node cells, obtained before intestinal transplant. The CDR3 DNA follows: TGTGCCAGCAGTTCGGCCTTAATCGCCAATCAGCCCCAGCATTTT. Amino acids: CASSSALIANQPQHF.